A selection of T cell receptor beta chains follows, all from one sample in a study of blood T cell repertoires in COVID-19. The method was immunoSEQ multiplex PCR; TCRdb's version includes in-frame clones alone and lacks a portion of them. The sample comprises roughly 150,000 clones, 84% of which are singletons, and 7.2% rests with the top ten. Sequenced sample: peripheral blood. The receptors derive from a woman in her forties or fifties in a cohort sampled during active or convalescent COVID-19. CDR3s include the opening cysteine and the closing phenylalanine or tryptophan. D genes are given only for firm matches. Clone size is shown for a subset of rows, as once, few, many or a class of expanded clone.

CDR3aa: CASSPSGGGGTDTQYF
CDR3nt: TGTGCCAGCTCACCGAGCGGGGGTGGAGGGACAGATACGCAGTATTTT
abundance: -
d_gene: TRBD2
j_gene: TRBJ2-3
v_gene: TRBV18

CDR3aa: CASMGQISGNTIYF
CDR3nt: TGTGCCAGCATGGGACAGATCTCTGGAAACACCATATATTTT
abundance: few
d_gene: TRBD1
j_gene: TRBJ1-3
v_gene: TRBV7-9

CDR3aa: CASSTGPGYGYTF
CDR3nt: TGTGCCAGCAGTACAGGCCCAGGCTATGGCTACACCTTC
abundance: -
d_gene: -
j_gene: TRBJ1-2
v_gene: TRBV6-6

CDR3aa: CASSLAEYNEQFF
CDR3nt: TGTGCCAGCAGCTTAGCCGAGTACAATGAGCAGTTCTTC
abundance: -
d_gene: -
j_gene: TRBJ2-1
v_gene: TRBV7-3

CDR3aa: CASSQDRTGTGANVLTF
CDR3nt: TGCGCCAGCAGCCAAGATCGAACAGGGACCGGGGCCAACGTCCTGACTTTC
abundance: -
d_gene: -
j_gene: TRBJ2-6
v_gene: TRBV4-3

CDR3aa: CASSQEVGRGRTDTQYF
CDR3nt: TGCGCCAGCAGCCAAGAGGTCGGTAGAGGGCGAACAGATACGCAGTATTTT
abundance: -
d_gene: -
j_gene: TRBJ2-3
v_gene: TRBV4-3

CDR3aa: CASSGAPSDTQETQYF
CDR3nt: TGTGCCAGCAGCGGAGCCCCGAGCGATACCCAAGAGACCCAGTACTTC
abundance: -
d_gene: -
j_gene: TRBJ2-5
v_gene: TRBV9

CDR3aa: CASSGSEPRLFYGYTF
CDR3nt: TGTGCCAGCAGCGGGTCCGAGCCCCGACTCTTCTATGGCTACACCTTC
abundance: -
d_gene: -
j_gene: TRBJ1-2
v_gene: TRBV9

CDR3aa: CASNKGTGGETQYF
CDR3nt: TGTGCCAGCAACAAAGGGACAGGGGGAGAGACCCAGTACTTC
abundance: -
d_gene: TRBD1
j_gene: TRBJ2-5
v_gene: TRBV7-8

CDR3aa: CASSQVGTGGFEQYF
CDR3nt: TGCGCCAGCAGCCAAGTCGGAACAGGGGGGTTCGAGCAGTACTTC
abundance: -
d_gene: TRBD1
j_gene: TRBJ2-7
v_gene: TRBV4-1

CDR3aa: CASSAVYSNQPQHF
CDR3nt: TGTGCCAGCAGTGCGGTGTATAGCAATCAGCCCCAGCATTTT
abundance: -
d_gene: -
j_gene: TRBJ1-5
v_gene: TRBV2

CDR3aa: CASSLRAGPNTEAFF
CDR3nt: TGTGCCAGCAGCTTAAGGGCAGGGCCGAACACTGAAGCTTTCTTT
abundance: -
d_gene: -
j_gene: TRBJ1-1
v_gene: TRBV7-2

CDR3aa: CASSQGRQGGNTIYF
CDR3nt: TGCGCCAGCAGCCAAGGTAGACAGGGCGGAAACACCATATATTTT
abundance: -
d_gene: TRBD1
j_gene: TRBJ1-3
v_gene: TRBV4-1

CDR3aa: CASSNADEKLFF
CDR3nt: TGTGCCAGCAGTAATGCGGATGAAAAACTGTTTTTT
abundance: -
d_gene: -
j_gene: TRBJ1-4
v_gene: TRBV12-3/TRBV12-4

CDR3aa: CASSPGQLSYEQYF
CDR3nt: TGTGCCAGCAGTCCGGGACAGCTATCCTACGAGCAGTACTTC
abundance: -
d_gene: TRBD1
j_gene: TRBJ2-7
v_gene: TRBV6-5

CDR3aa: CASSLAPGTGGEAYEQYF
CDR3nt: TGTGCCAGCAGCTTAGCGCCCGGGACAGGGGGCGAAGCCTACGAGCAGTACTTC
abundance: -
d_gene: TRBD1
j_gene: TRBJ2-7
v_gene: TRBV7-6

CDR3aa: CASVRDRGTEAFF
CDR3nt: TGTGCCAGCGTACGGGACAGGGGCACTGAAGCTTTCTTT
abundance: -
d_gene: TRBD1
j_gene: TRBJ1-1
v_gene: TRBV5-4

CDR3aa: CASRPTGQGNTEAFF
CDR3nt: TGCGCCAGCAGACCAACGGGACAGGGGAACACTGAAGCTTTCTTT
abundance: -
d_gene: TRBD1
j_gene: TRBJ1-1
v_gene: TRBV4-3

CDR3aa: CASSLESSYEQYF
CDR3nt: TGCGCCAGCAGCTTGGAGAGTTCCTACGAGCAGTACTTC
abundance: -
d_gene: -
j_gene: TRBJ2-7
v_gene: TRBV5-1

CDR3aa: CASSYDTGPNQPQHF
CDR3nt: TGTGCCAGCAGTTACGATACAGGGCCCAATCAGCCCCAGCATTTT
abundance: -
d_gene: -
j_gene: TRBJ1-5
v_gene: TRBV6-5

CDR3aa: CASSPNHGQAKANYGYTF
CDR3nt: TGTGCCAGCAGCCCCAACCACGGACAGGCCAAAGCTAACTATGGCTACACCTTC
abundance: -
d_gene: TRBD1
j_gene: TRBJ1-2
v_gene: TRBV4-2

CDR3aa: CASSLAGTLETQYF
CDR3nt: TGTGCCAGCAGCTTAGCTGGGACACTGGAGACCCAGTACTTC
abundance: -
d_gene: -
j_gene: TRBJ2-5
v_gene: TRBV7-9

CDR3aa: CASSQDDRGFGNTIYF
CDR3nt: TGCGCCAGCAGCCAAGATGACAGGGGGTTTGGAAACACCATATATTTT
abundance: few
d_gene: TRBD1
j_gene: TRBJ1-3
v_gene: TRBV4-3

CDR3aa: CSASPTGGRYEKLFF
CDR3nt: TGCAGTGCTAGTCCAACAGGGGGGAGGTATGAAAAACTGTTTTTT
abundance: -
d_gene: TRBD1
j_gene: TRBJ1-4
v_gene: TRBV20-1

CDR3aa: CASSFGRGTYEQYF
CDR3nt: TGCGCCAGCAGCTTCGGGCGGGGCACCTACGAGCAGTACTTC
abundance: -
d_gene: -
j_gene: TRBJ2-7
v_gene: TRBV5-1

CDR3aa: CASSFVARSTDTQYF
CDR3nt: TGTGCCAGCAGCTTCGTAGCCCGGAGCACAGATACGCAGTATTTT
abundance: -
d_gene: -
j_gene: TRBJ2-3
v_gene: TRBV7-9

CDR3aa: CASRMVAGSSYNEQFF
CDR3nt: TGTGCCAGCAGAATGGTGGCGGGGTCCTCCTACAATGAGCAGTTCTTC
abundance: -
d_gene: -
j_gene: TRBJ2-1
v_gene: TRBV5-6

CDR3aa: CASSFAGTGGVEQYF
CDR3nt: TGTGCCAGCAGCTTCGCCGGGACAGGGGGCGTCGAGCAGTACTTC
abundance: -
d_gene: TRBD1
j_gene: TRBJ2-7
v_gene: TRBV7-2

CDR3aa: CASSLDRSGETQYF
CDR3nt: TGTGCCAGCAGCCTCGACAGGTCCGGGGAGACCCAGTACTTC
abundance: once
d_gene: -
j_gene: TRBJ2-5
v_gene: TRBV3-1/TRBV3-2

CDR3aa: CASSLDRAGGQYF
CDR3nt: TGTGCCAGCAGCTTAGACAGGGCCGGGGGCCAGTACTTC
abundance: -
d_gene: -
j_gene: TRBJ2-5
v_gene: TRBV11-2

CDR3aa: CASSIPGQGLFGYTF
CDR3nt: TGTGCCAGTAGTATTCCGGGACAGGGTTTGTTTGGCTACACCTTC
abundance: -
d_gene: TRBD1
j_gene: TRBJ1-2
v_gene: TRBV19